This TCR beta chain originates from a study of blood T cell repertoires in COVID-19. In the source study's methods: Reference gene primer amplification gave estimated nucleated cell counts. Measured with immunoSEQ multiplex PCR; TCRdb has only the in-frame clones, and not every one. V and J calls and clone size follow that table, whereas D and trimming were derived from the DNA. The sample has 200,000 to 250,000 clones, around four fifths seen once. Germline CDR1 reads SGDLS; CDR2 reads YYNGEE. Trimming cost V 3 bases and J 4 bases, with 11 bases left between them. The CDR3 totals 14 residues. This TCR was recovered from a woman older than 75 with active or convalescent COVID-19. Sample: peripheral blood. The J gene is TRBJ1-3, the V gene TRBV9; D might be TRBD1 (6 bases). This CDR3 reads CASSGQVEGNTIYF. CDR3 bases: TGTGCCAGCAGCGGACAGGTTGAAGGAAACACCATATATTTT.